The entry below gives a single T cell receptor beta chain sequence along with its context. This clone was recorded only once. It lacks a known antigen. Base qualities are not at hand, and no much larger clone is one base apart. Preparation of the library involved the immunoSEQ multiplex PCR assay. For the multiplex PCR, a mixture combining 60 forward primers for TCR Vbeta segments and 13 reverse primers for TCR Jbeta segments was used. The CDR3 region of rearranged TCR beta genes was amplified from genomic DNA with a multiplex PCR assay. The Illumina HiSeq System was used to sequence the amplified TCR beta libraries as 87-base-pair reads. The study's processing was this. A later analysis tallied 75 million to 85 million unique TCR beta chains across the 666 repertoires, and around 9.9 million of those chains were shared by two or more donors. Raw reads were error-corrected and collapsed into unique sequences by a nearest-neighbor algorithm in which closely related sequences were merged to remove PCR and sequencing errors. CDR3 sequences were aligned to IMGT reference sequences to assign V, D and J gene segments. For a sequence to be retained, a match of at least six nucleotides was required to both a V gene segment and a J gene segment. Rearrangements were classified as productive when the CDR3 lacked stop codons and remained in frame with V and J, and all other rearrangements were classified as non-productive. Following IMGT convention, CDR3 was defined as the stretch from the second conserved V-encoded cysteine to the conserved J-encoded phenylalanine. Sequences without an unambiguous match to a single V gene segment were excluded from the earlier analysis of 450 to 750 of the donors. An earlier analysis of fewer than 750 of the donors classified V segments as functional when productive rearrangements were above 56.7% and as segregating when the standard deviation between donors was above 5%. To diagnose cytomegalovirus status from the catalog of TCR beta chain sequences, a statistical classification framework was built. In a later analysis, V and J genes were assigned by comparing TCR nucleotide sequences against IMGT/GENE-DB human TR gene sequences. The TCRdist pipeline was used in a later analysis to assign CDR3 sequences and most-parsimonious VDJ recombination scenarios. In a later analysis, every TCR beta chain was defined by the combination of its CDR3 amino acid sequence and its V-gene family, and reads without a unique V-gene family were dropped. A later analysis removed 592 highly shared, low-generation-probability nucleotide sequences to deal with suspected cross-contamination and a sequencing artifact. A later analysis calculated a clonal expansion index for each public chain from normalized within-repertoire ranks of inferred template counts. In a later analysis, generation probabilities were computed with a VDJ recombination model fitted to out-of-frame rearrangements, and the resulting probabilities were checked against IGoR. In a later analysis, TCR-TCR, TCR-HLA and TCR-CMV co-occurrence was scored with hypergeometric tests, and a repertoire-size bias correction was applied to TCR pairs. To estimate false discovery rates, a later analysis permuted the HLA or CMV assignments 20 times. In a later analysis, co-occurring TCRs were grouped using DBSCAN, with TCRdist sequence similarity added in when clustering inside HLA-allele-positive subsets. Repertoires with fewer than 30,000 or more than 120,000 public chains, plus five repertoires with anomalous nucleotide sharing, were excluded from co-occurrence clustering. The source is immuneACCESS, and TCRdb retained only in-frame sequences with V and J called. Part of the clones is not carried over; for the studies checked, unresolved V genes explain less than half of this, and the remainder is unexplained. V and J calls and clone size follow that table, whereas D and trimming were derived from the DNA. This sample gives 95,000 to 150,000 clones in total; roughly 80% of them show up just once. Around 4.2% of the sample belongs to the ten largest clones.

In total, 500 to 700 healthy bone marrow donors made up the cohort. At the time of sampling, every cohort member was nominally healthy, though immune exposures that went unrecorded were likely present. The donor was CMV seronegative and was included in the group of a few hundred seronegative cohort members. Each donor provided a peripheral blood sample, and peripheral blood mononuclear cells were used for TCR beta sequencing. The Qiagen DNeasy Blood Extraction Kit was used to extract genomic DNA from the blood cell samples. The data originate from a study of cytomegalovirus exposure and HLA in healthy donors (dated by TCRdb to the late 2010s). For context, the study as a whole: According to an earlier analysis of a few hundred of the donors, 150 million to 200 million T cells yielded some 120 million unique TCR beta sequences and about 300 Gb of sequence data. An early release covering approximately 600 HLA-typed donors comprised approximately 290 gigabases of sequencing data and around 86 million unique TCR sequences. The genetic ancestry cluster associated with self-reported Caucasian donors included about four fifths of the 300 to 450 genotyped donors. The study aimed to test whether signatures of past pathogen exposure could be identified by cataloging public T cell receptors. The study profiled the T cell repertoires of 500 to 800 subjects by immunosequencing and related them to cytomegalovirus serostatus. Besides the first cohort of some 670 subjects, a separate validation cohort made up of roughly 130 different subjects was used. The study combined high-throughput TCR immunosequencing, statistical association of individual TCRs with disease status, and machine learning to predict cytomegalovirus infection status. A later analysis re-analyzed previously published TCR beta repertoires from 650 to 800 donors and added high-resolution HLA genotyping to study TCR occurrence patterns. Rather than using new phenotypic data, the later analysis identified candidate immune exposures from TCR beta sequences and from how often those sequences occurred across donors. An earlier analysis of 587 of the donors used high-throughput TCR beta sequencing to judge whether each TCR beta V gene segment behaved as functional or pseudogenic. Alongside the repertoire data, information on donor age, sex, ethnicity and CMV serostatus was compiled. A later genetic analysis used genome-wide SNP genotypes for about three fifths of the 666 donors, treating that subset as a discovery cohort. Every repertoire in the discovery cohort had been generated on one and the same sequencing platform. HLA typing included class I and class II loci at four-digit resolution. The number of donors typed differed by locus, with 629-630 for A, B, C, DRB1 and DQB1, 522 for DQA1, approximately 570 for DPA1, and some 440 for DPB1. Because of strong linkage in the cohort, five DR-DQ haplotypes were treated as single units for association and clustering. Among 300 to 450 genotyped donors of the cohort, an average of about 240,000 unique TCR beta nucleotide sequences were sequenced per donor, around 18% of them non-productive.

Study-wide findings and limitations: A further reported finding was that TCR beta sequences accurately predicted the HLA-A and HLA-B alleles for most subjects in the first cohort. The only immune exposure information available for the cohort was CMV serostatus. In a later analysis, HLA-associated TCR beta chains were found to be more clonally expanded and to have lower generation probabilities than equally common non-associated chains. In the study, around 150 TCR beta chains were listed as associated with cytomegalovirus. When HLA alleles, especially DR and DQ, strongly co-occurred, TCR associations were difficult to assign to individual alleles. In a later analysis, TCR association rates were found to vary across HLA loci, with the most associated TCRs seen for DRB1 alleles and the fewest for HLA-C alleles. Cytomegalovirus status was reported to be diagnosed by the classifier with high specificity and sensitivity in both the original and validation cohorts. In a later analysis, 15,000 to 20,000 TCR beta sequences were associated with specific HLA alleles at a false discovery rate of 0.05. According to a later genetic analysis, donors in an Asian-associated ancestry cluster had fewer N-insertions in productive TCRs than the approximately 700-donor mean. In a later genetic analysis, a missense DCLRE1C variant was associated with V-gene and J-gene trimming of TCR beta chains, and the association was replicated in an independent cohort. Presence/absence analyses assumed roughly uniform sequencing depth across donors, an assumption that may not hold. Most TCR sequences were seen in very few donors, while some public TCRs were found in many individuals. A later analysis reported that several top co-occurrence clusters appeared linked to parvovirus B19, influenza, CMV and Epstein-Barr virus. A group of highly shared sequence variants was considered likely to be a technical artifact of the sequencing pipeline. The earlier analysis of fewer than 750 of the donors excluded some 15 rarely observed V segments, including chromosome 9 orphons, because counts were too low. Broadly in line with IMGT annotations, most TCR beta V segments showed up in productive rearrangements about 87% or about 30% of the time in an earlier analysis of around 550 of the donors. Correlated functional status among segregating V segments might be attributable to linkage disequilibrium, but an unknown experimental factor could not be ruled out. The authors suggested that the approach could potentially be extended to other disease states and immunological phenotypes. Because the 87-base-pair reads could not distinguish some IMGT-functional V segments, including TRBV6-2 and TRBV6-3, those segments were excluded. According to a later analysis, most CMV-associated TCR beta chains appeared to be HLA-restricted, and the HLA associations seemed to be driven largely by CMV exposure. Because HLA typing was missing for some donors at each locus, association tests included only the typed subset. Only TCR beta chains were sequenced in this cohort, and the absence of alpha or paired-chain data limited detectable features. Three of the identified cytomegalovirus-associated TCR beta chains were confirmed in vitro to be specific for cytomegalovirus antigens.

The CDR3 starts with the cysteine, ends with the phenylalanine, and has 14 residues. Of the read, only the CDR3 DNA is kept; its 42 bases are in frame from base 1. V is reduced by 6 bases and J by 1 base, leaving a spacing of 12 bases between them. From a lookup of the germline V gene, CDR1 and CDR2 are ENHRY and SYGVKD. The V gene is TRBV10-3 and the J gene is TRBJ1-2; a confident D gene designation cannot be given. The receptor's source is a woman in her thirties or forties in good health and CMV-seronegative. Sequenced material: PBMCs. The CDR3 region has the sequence CAISDVGDNYGYTF. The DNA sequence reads TGTGCCATCAGCGATGTGGGAGATAACTATGGCTACACCTTC.